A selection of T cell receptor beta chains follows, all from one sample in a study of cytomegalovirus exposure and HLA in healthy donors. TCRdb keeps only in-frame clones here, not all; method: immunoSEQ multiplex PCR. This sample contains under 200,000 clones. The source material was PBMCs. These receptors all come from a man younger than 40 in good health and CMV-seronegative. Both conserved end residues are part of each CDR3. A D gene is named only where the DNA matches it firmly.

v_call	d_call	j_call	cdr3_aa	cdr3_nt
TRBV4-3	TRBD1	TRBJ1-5	CASSQEWTGSSQPQHF	TGCGCCAGCAGCCAAGAGTGGACAGGGTCTAGCCAGCCCCAGCATTTT
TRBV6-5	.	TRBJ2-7	CASSYGTHSYEQYF	TGTGCCAGCAGTTACGGGACACACTCCTACGAGCAGTACTTC
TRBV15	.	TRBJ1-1	CATSRDWSQGGNTEAFF	TGTGCCACCAGCAGAGATTGGAGTCAGGGAGGAAACACTGAAGCTTTCTTT
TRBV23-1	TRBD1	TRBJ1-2	CPQRGQPYGYTF	TGCCCCCAAAGGGGGCAGCCCTATGGCTACACCTTC
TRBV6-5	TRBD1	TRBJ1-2	CASSLQGRGYTF	TGTGCCAGCAGCCTACAGGGGAGAGGCTACACCTTC
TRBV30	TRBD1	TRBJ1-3	CACSHAGGSGGNTVYF	TGTGCCTGTTCCCATGCAGGGGGCTCAGGTGGAAACACCGTATATTTT
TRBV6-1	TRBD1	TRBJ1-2	CASLPLGRGLDGYTF	TGTGCCAGCTTGCCTCTGGGCAGGGGGCTGGACGGCTACACCTTC
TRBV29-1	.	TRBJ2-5	CSVVPLIETQYF	TGCAGCGTTGTTCCCTTAATAGAGACCCAGTACTTC
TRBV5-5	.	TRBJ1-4	CASSLSRQGYGKLFF	TGTGCCAGCAGCTTGTCTCGTCAGGGGTACGGAAAACTGTTTTTT
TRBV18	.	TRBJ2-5	CASSPSGETQYF	TGTGCCAGCTCACCGTCAGGAGAGACCCAGTACTTC
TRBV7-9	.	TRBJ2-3	CASSFASGSDTQYF	TGTGCCAGCAGCTTCGCAAGCGGATCAGATACGCAGTATTTT
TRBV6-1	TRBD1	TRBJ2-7	CASRTGTGITYEQYF	TGTGCCAGCAGAACCGGGACAGGGATAACTTACGAGCAGTACTTC
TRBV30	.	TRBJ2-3	CAWSSSPTADTQYF	TGTGCCTGGAGTAGCAGCCCGACTGCAGATACGCAGTATTTT
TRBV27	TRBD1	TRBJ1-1	CASTTGTGVGEAFF	TGTGCCAGCACCACCGGGACAGGGGTTGGTGAAGCTTTCTTT
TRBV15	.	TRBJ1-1	CATSEHRGTEAFF	TGTGCCACCAGCGAACACCGGGGCACTGAAGCTTTCTTT
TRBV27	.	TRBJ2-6	CASSSRVVGANVLTF	TGTGCCAGCAGTTCCAGGGTAGTGGGGGCCAACGTCCTGACTTTC